The clone carrying this T cell receptor (beta chain) was counted at least ten times. The data were taken from a study of T cells after posttransplantation cyclophosphamide. Assay: immunoSEQ multiplex PCR; the TCRdb copy retains only in-frame clones and omits some. The table lists under 15,000 clones, with no singletons. The receptor's source is a woman aged 40-49 years in good health, CMV-negative, and a related stem cell transplant donor. Input material: PBMCs.

CDR3 sequence (DNA): TGTGCCAGCAGCTTAGAGGCACGGGGGAAAACCTACGAGCAGTACTTC. Its translation is CASSLEARGKTYEQYF. The chain links TRBV7-8 to TRBJ2-7; weak D call: TRBD2 (6 bases). The CDR3 spans 16 residues. V was trimmed by 1 base and J by 2 bases, leaving 15 bases between them. Germline V gene sequence: CDR1 SGHVS, CDR2 FQNEAQ. The entire variable domain, with the rest obtained from reference TRBV7-8 and TRBJ2-7, is as follows: GAGVSQSPRYKVAKRGQDVALRCDPISGHVSLFWYQQALGQGPEFLTYFQNEAQLDKSGLPSDRFFAERPEGSVSTLKIQRTQQEDSAVYLCASSLEARGKTYEQYFGPGTRLTVT.